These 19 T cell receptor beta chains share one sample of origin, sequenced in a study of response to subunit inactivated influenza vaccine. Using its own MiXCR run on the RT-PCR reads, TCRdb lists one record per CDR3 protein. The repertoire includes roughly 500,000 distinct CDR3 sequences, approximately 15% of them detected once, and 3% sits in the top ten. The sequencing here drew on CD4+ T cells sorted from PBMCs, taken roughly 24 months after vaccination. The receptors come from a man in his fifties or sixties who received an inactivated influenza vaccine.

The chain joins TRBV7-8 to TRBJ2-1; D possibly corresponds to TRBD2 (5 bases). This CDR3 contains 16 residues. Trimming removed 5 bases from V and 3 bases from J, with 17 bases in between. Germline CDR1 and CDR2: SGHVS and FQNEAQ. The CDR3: CASSPEASLNYNEQFF. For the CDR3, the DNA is TGTGCCAGCAGCCCAGAAGCTAGCCTAAACTACAATGAGCAGTTCTTC.

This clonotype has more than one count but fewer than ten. CDR3 region: CASSLEGTSVDTQYF. The DNA of the CDR3 is TGCGCCAGCAGCTTGGAGGGGACTAGCGTCGATACGCAGTATTTT. J is TRBJ2-3 and V is TRBV5-1; 10 bases line up with TRBD2. CDR3 length: 15 residues. Germline V lookup: CDR1 SGHRS, CDR2 YFSETQ. Unmatched junction bases numbered 4, after V lost 0 bases and J lost 6 bases.

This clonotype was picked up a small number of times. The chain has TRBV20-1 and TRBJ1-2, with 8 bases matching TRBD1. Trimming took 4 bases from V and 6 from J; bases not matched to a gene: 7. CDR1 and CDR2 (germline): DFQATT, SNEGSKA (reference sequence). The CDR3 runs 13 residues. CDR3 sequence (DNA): TGCAGTGCTACCCGGACAGGGAAAGATGGCTACACCTTC. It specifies CSATRTGKDGYTF.

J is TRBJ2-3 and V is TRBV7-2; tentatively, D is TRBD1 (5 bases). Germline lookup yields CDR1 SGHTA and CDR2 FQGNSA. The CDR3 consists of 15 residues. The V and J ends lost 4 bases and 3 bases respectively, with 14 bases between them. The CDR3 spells CASSSQGSRTDTQYF. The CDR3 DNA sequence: TGTGCCAGCAGCTCCCAGGGTTCGAGAACAGATACGCAGTATTTT.

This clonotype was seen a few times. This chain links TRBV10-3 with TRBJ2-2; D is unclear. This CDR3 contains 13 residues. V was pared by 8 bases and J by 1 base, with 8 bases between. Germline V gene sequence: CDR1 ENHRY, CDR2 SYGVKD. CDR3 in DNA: TGTGCCATCCGTCCGGGGAACACCGGGGAGCTGTTTTTT. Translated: CAIRPGNTGELFF.

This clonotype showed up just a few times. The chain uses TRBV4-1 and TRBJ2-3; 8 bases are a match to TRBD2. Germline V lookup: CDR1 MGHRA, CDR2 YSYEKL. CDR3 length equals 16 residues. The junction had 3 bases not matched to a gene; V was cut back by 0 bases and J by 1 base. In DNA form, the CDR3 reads TGCGCCAGCAGCCAAGAACCAGCGGGGGGCACAGATACGCAGTATTTT. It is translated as CASSQEPAGGTDTQYF.

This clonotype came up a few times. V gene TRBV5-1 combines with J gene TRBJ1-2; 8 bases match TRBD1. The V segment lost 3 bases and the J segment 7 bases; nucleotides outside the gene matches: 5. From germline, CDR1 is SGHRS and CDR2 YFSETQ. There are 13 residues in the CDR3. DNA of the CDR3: TGCGCCAGCAGCTCAGGGGGCTCTTCTGGCTACACCTTC. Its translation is CASSSGGSSGYTF.

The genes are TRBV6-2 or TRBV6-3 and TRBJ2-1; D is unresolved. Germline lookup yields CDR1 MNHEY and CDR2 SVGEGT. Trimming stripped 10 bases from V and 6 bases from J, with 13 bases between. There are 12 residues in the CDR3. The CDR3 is CATSRLPNEQFF. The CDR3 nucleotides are TGTGCCACCTCGAGGCTGCCCAATGAGCAGTTCTTC.

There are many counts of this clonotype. The CDR3 nucleotides read TGTGCCAGCAGAACCGGGACAGCGAATGAAAAACTGTTTTTT. Translated: CASRTGTANEKLFF. The rearrangement links TRBV12-3 or TRBV12-4 to TRBJ1-4, with 7 bases aligning to TRBD1. Unmatched junction bases numbered 6, after V lost 6 bases and J lost 5 bases. CDR3 length equals 14 residues.

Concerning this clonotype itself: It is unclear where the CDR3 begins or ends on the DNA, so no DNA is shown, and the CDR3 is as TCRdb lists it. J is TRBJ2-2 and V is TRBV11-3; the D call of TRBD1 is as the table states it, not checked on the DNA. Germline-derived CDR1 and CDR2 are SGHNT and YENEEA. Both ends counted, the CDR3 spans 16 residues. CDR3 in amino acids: CASSFETAITPGSCFF.

This CDR3 is CAISGPGTSGSPTDTQYF. The CDR3 DNA reads TGTGCCATCAGTGGGCCGGGGACTAGCGGGAGTCCCACAGATACGCAGTATTTT. The V gene is TRBV10-3, the J gene TRBJ2-3, with 14 bases aligning to TRBD2. The CDR3 sequence is 18 residues long. V was clipped by 4 bases and J by 2 bases; unmatched bases: 8. Germline-derived CDR1 and CDR2 are ENHRY and SYGVKD.

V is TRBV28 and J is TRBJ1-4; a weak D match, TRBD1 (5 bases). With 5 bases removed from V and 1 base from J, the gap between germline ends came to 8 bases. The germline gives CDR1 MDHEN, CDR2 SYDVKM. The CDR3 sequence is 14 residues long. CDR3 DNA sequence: TGTGCCAGCAGTAAAAGGGGAACTAATGAAAAACTGTTTTTT. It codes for CASSKRGTNEKLFF.

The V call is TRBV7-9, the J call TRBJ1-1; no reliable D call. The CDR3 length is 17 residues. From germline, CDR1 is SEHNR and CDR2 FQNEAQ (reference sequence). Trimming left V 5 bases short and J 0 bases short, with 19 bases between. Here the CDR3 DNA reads TGTGCCAGCAGCAGGGCTCGGGGTTTTCTATTGAACACTGAAGCTTTCTTT. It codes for CASSRARGFLLNTEAFF. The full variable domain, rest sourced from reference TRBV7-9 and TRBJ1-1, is DTGVSQNPRHKITKRGQNVTFRCDPISEHNRLYWYRQTLGQGPEFLTYFQNEAQLEKSRLLSDRFSAERPKGSFSTLEIQRTEQGDSAMYLCASSRARGFLLNTEAFFGQGTRLTVV.

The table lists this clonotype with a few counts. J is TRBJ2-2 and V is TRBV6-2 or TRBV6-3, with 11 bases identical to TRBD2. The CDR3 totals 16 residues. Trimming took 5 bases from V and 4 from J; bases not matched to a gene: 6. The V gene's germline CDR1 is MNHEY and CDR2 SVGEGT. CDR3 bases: TGTGCCAGCAGTCGCCAGACTAGCGGGGCCACCGGGGAGCTGTTTTTT. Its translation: CASSRQTSGATGELFF.

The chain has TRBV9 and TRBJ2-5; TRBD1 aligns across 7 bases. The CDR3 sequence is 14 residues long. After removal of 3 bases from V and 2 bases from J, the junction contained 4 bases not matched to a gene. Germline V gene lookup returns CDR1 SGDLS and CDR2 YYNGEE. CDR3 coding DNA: TGTGCCAGCAGCGCCTGGGACAGTCAAGAGACCCAGTACTTC. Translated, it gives CASSAWDSQETQYF.

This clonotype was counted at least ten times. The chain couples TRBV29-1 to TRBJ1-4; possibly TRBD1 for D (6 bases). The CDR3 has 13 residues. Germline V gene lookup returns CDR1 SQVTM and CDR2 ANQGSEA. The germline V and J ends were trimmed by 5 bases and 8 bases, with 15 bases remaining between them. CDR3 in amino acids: CSVRNREAEKLFF. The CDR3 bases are TGCAGCGTTCGGAACAGGGAGGCGGAAAAACTGTTTTTT.

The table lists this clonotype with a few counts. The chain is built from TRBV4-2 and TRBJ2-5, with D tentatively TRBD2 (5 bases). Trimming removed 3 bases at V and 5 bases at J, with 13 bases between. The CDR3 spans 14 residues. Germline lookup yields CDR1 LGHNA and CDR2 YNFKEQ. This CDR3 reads CASSQRIPGETQYF. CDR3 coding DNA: TGTGCCAGCAGCCAGAGGATCCCGGGGGAGACCCAGTACTTC.

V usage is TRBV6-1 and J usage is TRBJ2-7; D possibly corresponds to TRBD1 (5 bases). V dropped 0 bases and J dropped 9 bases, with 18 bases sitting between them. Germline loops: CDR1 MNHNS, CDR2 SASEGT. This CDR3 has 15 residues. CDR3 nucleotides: TGTGCCAGCAGTGAAGCGACTGGTGGAAGGGGTGGGCAGTACTTC. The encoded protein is CASSEATGGRGGQYF.

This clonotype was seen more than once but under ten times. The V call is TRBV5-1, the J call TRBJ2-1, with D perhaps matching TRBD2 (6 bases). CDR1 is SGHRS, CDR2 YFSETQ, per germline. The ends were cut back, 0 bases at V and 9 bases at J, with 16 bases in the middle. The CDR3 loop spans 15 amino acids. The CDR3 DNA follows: TGCGCCAGCAGCTTGGCGGGACTCGGTGGGAGTGAGCAGTTCTTC. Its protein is CASSLAGLGGSEQFF.